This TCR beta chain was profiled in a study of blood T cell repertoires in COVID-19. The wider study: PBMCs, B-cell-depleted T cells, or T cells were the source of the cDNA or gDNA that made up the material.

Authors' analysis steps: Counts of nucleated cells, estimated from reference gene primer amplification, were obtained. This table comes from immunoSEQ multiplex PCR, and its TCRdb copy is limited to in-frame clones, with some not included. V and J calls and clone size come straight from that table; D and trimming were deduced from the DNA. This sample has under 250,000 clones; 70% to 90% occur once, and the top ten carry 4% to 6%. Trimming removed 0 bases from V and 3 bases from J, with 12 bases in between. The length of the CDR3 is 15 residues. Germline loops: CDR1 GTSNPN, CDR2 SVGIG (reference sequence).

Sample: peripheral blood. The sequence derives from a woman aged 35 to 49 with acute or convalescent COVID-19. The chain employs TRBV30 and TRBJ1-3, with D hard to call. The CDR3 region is CAWSVPENDGNTIYF. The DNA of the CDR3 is TGTGCCTGGAGTGTACCCGAGAACGATGGAAACACCATATATTTT.